This TCR beta chain emerged from a study of blood T cell repertoires in COVID-19 (dated by TCRdb to the early 2020s). Background for the entire study: Collaborator samples came from the United States, Italy and Spain and covered acute and convalescent phases of COVID-19. The material from the prospective study consisted of cDNA or gDNA derived from T cells, B-cell-depleted T cells, or PBMCs. The dataset comprised deeply sampled blood TCRbeta repertoires from subjects exposed to, actively infected with, or recovered from COVID-19. A freely available public database, intended as a resource for researchers studying the immune response to SARS-CoV-2, is where the repertoires were released. The samples were drawn from two sources: the first 160 participants of the ongoing ImmuneRACE study, and 1,200 or so subjects contributed by 6 global collaborators. The sample metadata nearly always contained a de-identified subject ID, COVID-19 status, age in years and sex. Where available, HLA class I and class II types were taken from metadata supplied by the sample provider and were not determined by assay-based typing.

A second Seattle source provided samples from volunteer blood donors who had recovered from COVID-19. Collaborating institutions collected whole blood in K2EDTA tubes following their own protocols. For TCRbeta analysis, collaborators shipped samples as frozen whole blood, isolated PBMCs, or DNA extracted from either of those sample types. Trimming costs V 7 bases and J 8 bases, and their ends lie 8 bases apart. The CDR3 holds 9 amino acids from the cysteine to the phenylalanine. Just the 27-base CDR3 DNA is kept, in frame starting at base 1. For CDR1 and CDR2, the germline V gene (reference sequence) lists GTSNPN and SVGIG. This clone was seen once. The clone's antigen remains unknown. There are no base qualities to consult, and no much larger clone falls within one base. The immunoSEQ Assay, a bias-controlled multiplex PCR, was used to amplify TCRbeta CDR3 regions from genomic DNA. Under the source paper's analysis protocol: Within the assay, amplification of reference gene primers was used to estimate how many nucleated cells each sample contained. To quantify the absolute abundance of each unique TCRbeta CDR3 rearrangement, sequence reads were collapsed and filtered. Productive Simpson clonality was computed per sample as the square root of Simpson's diversity index over productive rearrangements. This immuneACCESS table, as held by TCRdb, lists in-frame sequences with V and J called but not all clones. Of the missing ones, under half trace to an unresolved V gene in checked studies; the others have no known cause. D and trimming come from the DNA, and the V and J calls and clone size come from that table. The sample contains 200,000 or so clones, 89% of them found a single time. The ten largest clonotypes hold around 6.9% of the sample.

What the study reported, not specific to this receptor: The quantity of clinical and demographic metadata differed by source and by participant and was supplied without curation.

This receptor was taken from a man aged 55 to 70 who had recovered from COVID-19. The sample comprised peripheral blood. The chain is assembled from TRBV30 and TRBJ1-2; too little of a D gene remains to name it. CDR3 region: CALHPGYTF. The DNA reads as follows: TGTGCCTTACACCCGGGCTACACCTTC.